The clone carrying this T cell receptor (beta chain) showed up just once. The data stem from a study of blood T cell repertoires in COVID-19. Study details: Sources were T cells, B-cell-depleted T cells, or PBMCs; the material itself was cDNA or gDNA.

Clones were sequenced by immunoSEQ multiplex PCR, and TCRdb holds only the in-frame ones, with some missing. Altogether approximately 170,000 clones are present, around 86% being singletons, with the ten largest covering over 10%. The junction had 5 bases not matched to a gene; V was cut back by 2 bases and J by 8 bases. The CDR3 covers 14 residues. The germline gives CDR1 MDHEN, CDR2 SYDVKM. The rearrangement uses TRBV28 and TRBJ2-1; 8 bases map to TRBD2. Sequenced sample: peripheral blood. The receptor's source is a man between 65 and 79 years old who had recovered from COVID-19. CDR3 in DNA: TGTGCCAGCAGTTTAAACGGGAGGGTCGATGAGCAGTTCTTC. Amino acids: CASSLNGRVDEQFF.